The present T cell receptor (beta chain) was sequenced within a study of T cell responses to AZD1222 COVID-19 vaccine. The study, taken as a whole, reports: After two AZD1222 doses, spike-specific TCR breadth and depth rose versus day 0.

About this clone itself: Its antigen is undetermined.

Produced via immunoSEQ multiplex PCR; TCRdb's table is partial and in-frame only. The table includes 110,000 to 150,000 clones, roughly nine tenths detected once. There are 17 residues in the CDR3. Germline V CDR1 and CDR2: SGHNT, YENEEA. Deletions cut 6 bases from V and 0 bases from J, with 15 bases between. This TCR derives from an adult in good health. The chain recombines TRBV11-3 with TRBJ2-6; D unresolved. The sample here was peripheral blood, taken on day 0 of AZD1222 vaccination. The CDR3: CASSPGNSRSGANVLTF. The CDR3 region has the DNA TGTGCCAGCAGTCCTGGGAACAGCCGCTCTGGGGCCAACGTCCTGACTTTC.